The 5 T cell receptor beta chains in this list originate from one sample, sequenced in a study of beta chain features in type 1 diabetes. The study reverse transcribed the entire isolated RNA, so it sequenced expressed TCRB transcripts. Here immunoSEQ multiplex PCR was the method, and the copy in TCRdb shows in-frame clones only, minus some. The sample holds around 500,000 clones, about an eighth seen once. Sequencing was performed on naive CD4+ T cells from blood. All receptors come from a young woman in good health.

This clone was detected a few times. The chain uses TRBV4-1 and TRBJ2-1; either TRBD1 or TRBD2 may fit D (5 bases each). The CDR3 extends over 15 amino acids. V was shortened by 6 bases and J by 2 bases, with 14 bases between the two germline ends. The germline CDR1 and CDR2 sequences are MGHRA and YSYEKL. CDR3 amino acids: CASSPLGVAYNEQFF. The CDR3 DNA reads TGCGCCAGCAGTCCTTTGGGGGTCGCCTACAATGAGCAGTTCTTC.

This clone was seen a handful of times. This chain joins TRBV7-8 and TRBJ2-5; 9 bases align to TRBD1. Germline lookup yields CDR1 SGHVS and CDR2 FQNEAQ. The CDR3 extends over 11 amino acids. V lost 7 bases and J lost 14; bases outside the gene matches: 8. For the CDR3, the DNA is TGTGCCAGCACTAACCGGGACAGGGACTACTTC. Translation gives CASTNRDRDYF. The variable domain in full, completed from reference TRBV7-8 and TRBJ2-5, reads GAGVSQSPRYKVAKRGQDVALRCDPISGHVSLFWYQQALGQGPEFLTYFQNEAQLDKSGLPSDRFFAERPEGSVSTLKIQRTQQEDSAVYLCASTNRDRDYFGPGTRLLVL.

The gene calls are TRBV29-1 and TRBJ2-1, with a tentative D call TRBD1 (6 bases). The germline V gene encodes CDR1 SQVTM and CDR2 ANQGSEA. V lost 5 bases and J lost 8, with 13 bases in between. The CDR3 runs to 12 residues. The CDR3 coding sequence is TGCAGCGTTTCCCAGGGGTATTATGAGCAGTTCTTC. It specifies CSVSQGYYEQFF.

This clone was picked up a small number of times. The J gene is TRBJ2-7, the V gene TRBV5-1; D may correspond to TRBD1 or TRBD2 (6 bases each). CDR1 and CDR2 from the germline V gene are SGHRS and YFSETQ. Trimming left V 4 bases short and J 4 bases short, with 9 bases between. CDR3 size: 12 residues. The CDR3 nucleotides read TGCGCCAGCAGCGGAGGGGGTTACGAGCAGTACTTC. It yields the protein CASSGGGYEQYF. Variable domain in full (rest from reference TRBV5-1 and TRBJ2-7): KAGVTQTPRYLIKTRGQQVTLSCSPISGHRSVSWYQQTPGQGLQFLFEYFSETQRNKGNFPGRFSGRQFSNSRSEMNVSTLELGDSALYLCASSGGGYEQYFGPGTRLTVT.

This clone was observed a handful of times. The chain carries TRBV5-1 and TRBJ2-1, with 15 bases matching TRBD2. CDR3 size: 16 residues. Germline V lookup: CDR1 SGHRS, CDR2 YFSETQ. V shed 1 base, J shed 6 bases, and the junction held 2 bases outside the gene matches. CDR3 coding DNA: TGCGCCAGCAGCTTGAGGGGACTAGCGGGAGGCAATGAGCAGTTCTTC. Translation: CASSLRGLAGGNEQFF.